These 26 T cell receptor beta chains were all obtained from the same sample, sequenced in a study of graft-versus-host responses after intestinal transplantation. Using immunoSEQ multiplex PCR, the repertoire was profiled, and TCRdb retains in-frame clones only, with some absent. The table records some 96,000 clones, approximately 90% of them present only once. The sample consisted of PBMCs, taken roughly 410 days after intestinal transplant. All receptors derive from a human patient who received an intestinal transplant, so some T cells may come from the graft donor.

Here the CDR3 reads CASSLAGGYEQYF. The DNA for the CDR3 is TGCGCCAGCAGTTTGGCAGGGGGGTACGAGCAGTACTTC. The J gene is TRBJ2-7, the V gene TRBV4-3; the D gene is possibly TRBD1 (7 bases). The CDR3 loop spans 13 amino acids. Germline V gene sequence: CDR1 LGHNA, CDR2 YSLEER. Trimming shortened V by 6 bases and J by 4 bases, and 13 bases separated the two germline ends.

The chain couples TRBV4-2 to TRBJ2-7; TRBD2 matches 9 bases. The CDR3 runs 16 residues. Per the germline V gene, CDR1 is LGHNA and CDR2 is YNFKEQ. The V and J ends lost 0 bases and 2 bases, in that order; junction bases with no gene match: 5. CDR3 protein: CASSQDLAGAAYEQYF. The CDR3, as DNA: TGTGCCAGCAGCCAAGATTTAGCGGGGGCGGCCTACGAGCAGTACTTC.

The CDR3 loop reads CASTEGGSGELFF. The DNA for the CDR3 is TGTGCCAGCACCGAGGGGGGGAGCGGGGAGCTGTTTTTT. The chain joins TRBV2 to TRBJ2-2; TRBD2 might be the D (7 bases). The CDR3 has 13 residues. Trimming removed 7 bases at V and 7 bases at J, with 13 bases between. CDR1 is SNHLY, CDR2 FYNNEI, per germline.

This chain links TRBV9 with TRBJ2-1; perhaps TRBD2 as D (6 bases). CDR3 length: 14 amino acids. Trimming stripped 0 bases from V and 3 bases from J, with 7 bases between. Germline values: CDR1 SGDLS, CDR2 YYNGEE. CDR3 in amino acids: CASSVVGGYNEQFF. As DNA, the CDR3 is TGTGCCAGCAGCGTAGTGGGGGGCTACAATGAGCAGTTCTTC.

The J gene is TRBJ1-2, the V gene TRBV19, with 8 bases aligning to TRBD1. With V trimmed by 0 bases and J by 4 bases, 4 bases remained unmatched. Germline CDR1 is LNHDA and CDR2 is SQIVND (reference sequence). The CDR3 is 15 amino acids. The DNA for the CDR3 is TGTGCCAGTAGTATAGAGGGCAGGGGGCCCTATGGCTACACCTTC. Protein product: CASSIEGRGPYGYTF.

This clone was found once. The chain carries TRBV6-6 and TRBJ2-7; D unresolved. Germline CDR1 MNHNY, CDR2 SVGAGI (reference sequence). CDR3 length: 16 residues. The germline V and J ends were trimmed by 5 bases and 2 bases, with 19 bases remaining between them. CDR3 nucleotides: TGTGCCAGCAGTCCTTCCGGGTTTAAGGAAACCTACGAGCAGTACTTC. Its protein product is CASSPSGFKETYEQYF.

This chain uses TRBV9 with TRBJ2-7; D ambiguous. The CDR3 contains 15 residues. Trimming stripped 4 bases from V and 4 bases from J, with 18 bases between. Germline V CDR1 and CDR2: SGDLS, YYNGEE. The CDR3 loop reads CASSPPRASLYEQYF. The DNA for the CDR3 is TGTGCCAGCAGCCCCCCCCGAGCCTCCCTATACGAGCAGTACTTC.

This sequence joins TRBV18 and TRBJ2-2; TRBD2 is a possible D gene (6 bases). The length of the CDR3 is 16 residues. Trimming shortened V by 0 bases and J by 4 bases, and 12 bases separated the two germline ends. CDR1 KGHSH and CDR2 LQKENI come from the germline V gene. The CDR3 loop is CASSPPVGGSTGELFF. In DNA, the CDR3 is TGTGCCAGCTCACCACCGGTCGGGGGTTCCACCGGGGAGCTGTTTTTT.

The genes are TRBV21-1 and TRBJ1-2; the table's D gene call, TRBD1, was not cross checked with the DNA. TRBV21-1 is shown as a pseudogene. CDR3 size: 15 residues. CDR3 sequence (DNA): TGTGCCAGCTCCCACCACACTACAGGGAACTATGGCTACACCTTC. This codes for CASSHHTTGNYGYTF.

The rearrangement uses TRBV2 and TRBJ1-5; D not resolved. Trimming took off 6 bases at V and 3 bases at J, with 15 bases between the two ends. This CDR3 has 15 residues. The germline V gene encodes CDR1 SNHLY and CDR2 FYNNEI. The CDR3 sequence is CASRAGAALNQPQHF. The CDR3 DNA reads as TGTGCCAGCAGGGCCGGAGCAGCCCTCAATCAGCCCCAGCATTTT.

The chain has TRBV10-3 and TRBJ2-3; D remains unclear. CDR3 length equals 12 residues. CDR1 is ENHRY and CDR2 is SYGVKD in the germline V gene. V was clipped by 8 bases and J by 2 bases, with 8 bases between them. In DNA, the CDR3 is TGTGCCATCGGAGCCGCCACAGATACGCAGTATTTT. This codes for CAIGAATDTQYF.

The chain joins TRBV6-5 to TRBJ2-3; D unclear. The CDR3 covers 15 residues. The germline gives CDR1 MNHEY, CDR2 SVGAGI. V lost 6 bases and J lost 6, with 19 bases in between. The CDR3: CASRGSSPRLDTQYF. The CDR3 region has the DNA TGTGCCAGCAGGGGATCTAGTCCTCGGCTGGATACGCAGTATTTT.

The chain is built from TRBV27 and TRBJ2-1; 8 bases are a match to TRBD1. This CDR3 contains 15 residues. CDR1 and CDR2 (germline): MNHEY, SMNVEV (reference sequence). J gave up 0 bases and V 4 bases, and 2 bases lay outside the gene matches. The CDR3 DNA reads as TGTGCCAGCAGTTCCGGGACAGGCTCCTACAATGAGCAGTTCTTC. Translation: CASSSGTGSYNEQFF.

This chain uses TRBV5-4 with TRBJ1-5; possibly TRBD1 for D (5 bases). The CDR3 covers 15 residues. Deletions cut 2 bases from V and 0 bases from J, with 9 bases between. Germline V gives CDR1 SGHNT, CDR2 YYREEE (reference sequence). The CDR3 here is CASSFGGGSNQPQHF. The CDR3 nucleotides read TGTGCCAGCAGCTTCGGGGGGGGTAGCAATCAGCCCCAGCATTTT. The full variable domain, rest sourced from reference TRBV5-4 and TRBJ1-5, is ETGVTQSPTHLIKTRGQQVTLRCSSQSGHNTVSWYQQALGQGPQFIFQYYREEENGRGNFPPRFSGLQFPNYSSELNVNALELDDSALYLCASSFGGGSNQPQHFGDGTRLSIL.

J is TRBJ2-3 and V is TRBV7-3, with TRBD1 matching over 7 bases. The ends lost 8 bases at V and 4 bases at J; junction bases unmatched: 6. The germline CDR1 and CDR2 sequences are SGHTA and FQGTGA. This CDR3 comprises 13 residues. The CDR3 DNA reads TGTGCCAGCCAGACAGGGACCTCAGATACGCAGTATTTT. Protein product: CASQTGTSDTQYF.

The V gene is TRBV23-1, the J gene TRBJ1-1; the D gene is possibly TRBD1 (5 bases). TRBV23-1 falls under the ORF class, with uncertain function. CDR3 length equals 14 residues. The ends were cut back, 7 bases at V and 1 base at J, with 13 bases in the middle. The CDR3 is CASTGTGANTEAFF. In DNA, the CDR3 is TGCGCCAGCACGGGAACAGGAGCGAACACTGAAGCTTTCTTT.

This chain uses TRBV9 with TRBJ2-2; D is possibly TRBD1 (5 bases). The CDR3 runs 12 residues. Trimming removed 4 bases from V and 7 bases from J, with 8 bases in between. Germline V gene lookup returns CDR1 SGDLS and CDR2 YYNGEE. The CDR3 loop reads CASSTRVGELFF. The CDR3 bases are TGTGCCAGCAGCACCAGGGTCGGGGAGCTGTTTTTT.

Regarding this clone: One end of the junction is discordant with germline, which a read error may explain. The J gene is TRBJ1-2, the V gene TRBV2; D uncertain. Germline-derived CDR1 and CDR2 are SNHLY and FYNNEI. The CDR3 is made up of 12 amino acids. The CDR3 DNA reads as TGTGCCAGCAGTGAAACTTGGTACGACTGGCAGTTC. This encodes CASSETWYDWQF.

V and J are TRBV23-1 and TRBJ2-7; a weak D match, TRBD1 (8 bases). TRBV23-1 counts as an open reading frame of uncertain function. V shed 2 bases and J shed 0 bases, with 17 bases lying between them. The CDR3 loop spans 17 amino acids. This CDR3 is CASSQGGGGTGSYEQYF. CDR3 bases: TGCGCCAGCAGTCAAGGTGGGGGGGGGACAGGCTCCTACGAGCAGTACTTC.

The rearrangement joins TRBV29-1 to TRBJ1-1, with D unresolved. The CDR3 length is 12 residues. Germline CDR1 SQVTM, CDR2 ANQGSEA. V dropped 4 bases and J dropped 4 bases, with 10 bases sitting between them. The DNA for the CDR3 is TGCAGCGTTGTATCCGGGGTCACTGAAGCTTTCTTT. This gives the protein CSVVSGVTEAFF.

The chain carries TRBV10-2 and TRBJ2-7; 9 nucleotides agree with TRBD1. Trimming cost V 5 bases and J 3 bases; bases outside gene matches: 5. Germline CDR1 is WSHSY and CDR2 is SAAADI. This CDR3 is built from 14 residues. In DNA, the CDR3 is TGCGCCAGCAGTTGGGACAGGGCTTTCTACGAGCAGTACTTC. It codes for CASSWDRAFYEQYF.

The chain links TRBV6-4 to TRBJ2-1, with TRBD2 matching 10 bases. The trim removed 2 bases at V and 5 bases at J, leaving 3 bases unmatched. The CDR3 has 15 amino acids. Looked up from germline, CDR1 is MRHNA and CDR2 is SNTAGT. DNA for the CDR3: TGTGCCAGCAGTGACCGAGCGGGGGGGAACAATGAGCAGTTCTTC. Amino acid sequence: CASSDRAGGNNEQFF.

The chain recombines TRBV7-3 with TRBJ2-5, with D perhaps matching TRBD1 or TRBD2 (5 bases each). The germline V and J ends were trimmed by 6 bases and 0 bases, with 17 bases remaining between them. The CDR3 is 16 amino acids. CDR1 SGHTA and CDR2 FQGTGA come from the germline V gene. The CDR3 DNA is TGTGCCAGCAGAATGACGGGACCCCTCGACCAAGAGACCCAGTACTTC. Translation gives CASRMTGPLDQETQYF. Combining the CDR3 with reference TRBV7-3 and TRBJ2-5 gives the whole variable domain GAGVSQTPSNKVTEKGKYVELRCDPISGHTALYWYRQSLGQGPEFLIYFQGTGAADDSGLPNDRFFAVRPEGSVSTLKIQRTERGDSAVYLCASRMTGPLDQETQYFGPGTRLLVL.

The chain has TRBV10-3 and TRBJ2-7; D is possibly TRBD2 (7 bases). This CDR3 is built from 15 residues. Germline V gives CDR1 ENHRY, CDR2 SYGVKD. V shed 10 bases and J shed 0 bases, with 19 bases lying between them. The chain's CDR3 is CATGGRGPDSYEQYF. DNA for the CDR3: TGTGCCACCGGGGGGCGGGGGCCGGACTCCTACGAGCAGTACTTC.

The CDR3 DNA reads as TGTGCCAGCAGCTCCCGGGACAGGGGGCCGCAGGAGCAGTACTTC. Protein sequence: CASSSRDRGPQEQYF. This chain links TRBV13 with TRBJ2-7, with TRBD1 matching 12 bases. CDR1 PRHDT and CDR2 FYEKMQ come from the germline V gene (reference sequence). The CDR3 is 15 amino acids. J lost 7 bases, V lost 4 bases, and 8 bases had no gene match.

DNA for the CDR3: TGTGCCAGCAGCTTGTATCGGGGGGGAGATACGCAGTATTTT. Translation gives CASSLYRGGDTQYF. This chain joins TRBV5-4 and TRBJ2-3; 8 bases are a match to TRBD2. V was pared by 1 base and J by 5 bases, with 3 bases of the junction left unmatched. This CDR3 is built from 14 residues. From germline, CDR1 is SGHNT and CDR2 YYREEE (reference sequence).